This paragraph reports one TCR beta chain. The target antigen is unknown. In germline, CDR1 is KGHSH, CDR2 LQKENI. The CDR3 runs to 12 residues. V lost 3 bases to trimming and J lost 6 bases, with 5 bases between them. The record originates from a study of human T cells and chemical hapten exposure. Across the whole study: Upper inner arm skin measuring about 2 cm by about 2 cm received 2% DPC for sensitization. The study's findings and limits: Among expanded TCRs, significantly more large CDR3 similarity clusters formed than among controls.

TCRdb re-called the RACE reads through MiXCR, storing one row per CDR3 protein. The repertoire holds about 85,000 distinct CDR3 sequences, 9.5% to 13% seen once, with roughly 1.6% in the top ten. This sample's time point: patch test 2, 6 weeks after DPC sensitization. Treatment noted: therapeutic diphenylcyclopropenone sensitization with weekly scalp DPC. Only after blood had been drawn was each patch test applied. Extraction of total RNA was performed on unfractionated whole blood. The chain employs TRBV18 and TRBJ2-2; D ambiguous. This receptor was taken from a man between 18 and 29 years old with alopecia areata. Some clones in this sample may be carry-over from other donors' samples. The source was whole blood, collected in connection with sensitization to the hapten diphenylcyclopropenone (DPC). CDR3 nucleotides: TGTGCCAGCTCACCGTTTGCCGGGGAGCTGTTTTTT. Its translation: CASSPFAGELFF.